The 22 T cell receptor beta chains presented below share a single source sample, sequenced in a study of CD8 T cells in ankylosing spondylitis. Via MiXCR, TCRdb re-called the 5' RACE reads, giving one row per CDR3 protein. The table lists 250,000 to 300,000 distinct CDR3 sequences, around 20% of them singletons, with 7.5% to 9.5% in the top ten. Material: blood, either unsorted or a sorted T cell fraction (not recorded which). The source is a male donor with ankylosing spondylitis or in good health (not recorded which).

This clonotype has at least ten counts. The gene calls are TRBV12-3 or TRBV12-4 and TRBJ2-2; either TRBD1 or TRBD2 may supply D (5 bases each). This CDR3 contains 12 residues. V lost 5 bases, J lost 6 bases, and 7 bases lay in between. The CDR3 sequence is CASSPGPGELFF. In DNA form, the CDR3 reads TGTGCCAGCAGTCCGGGACCCGGGGAGCTGTTTTTT.

This clonotype was seen only a few times. The chain combines TRBV5-1 with TRBJ2-1, with 10 bases aligning to TRBD2. Germline V CDR1 and CDR2: SGHRS, YFSETQ. The trim removed 4 bases at V and 0 bases at J, leaving 4 bases unmatched. CDR3 length: 16 residues. This chain's CDR3 is CASSVASGSSYNEQFF. CDR3 coding DNA: TGCGCCAGCAGCGTGGCTAGCGGGAGCTCCTACAATGAGCAGTTCTTC.

The V call is TRBV6-1, the J call TRBJ2-1, with TRBD2 matching 11 bases. Trimming removed 7 bases from V and 8 bases from J; junction bases left unmatched: 10. CDR3 length: 15 residues. The germline gives CDR1 MNHNS, CDR2 SASEGT. The CDR3, as DNA: TGTGCCAGCAATCCACTAGCGGGAGCCGGCTATGAGCAGTTCTTC. Protein product: CASNPLAGAGYEQFF.

The J gene is TRBJ2-1, the V gene TRBV10-1; 9 bases match TRBD1. This CDR3 has 15 residues. Germline V gene sequence: CDR1 WNHNN, CDR2 SYGVQD (reference sequence). J lost 6 bases, V lost 2 bases, and 5 bases had no gene match. CDR3 residues: CASSEGTGQVNEQFF. DNA for the CDR3: TGCGCCAGCAGTGAGGGGACAGGGCAAGTCAATGAGCAGTTCTTC.

This clonotype was detected many times. This chain uses TRBV12-3 or TRBV12-4 with TRBJ1-2; no firm D call. This CDR3 spans 13 amino acids. The V and J ends lost 1 base and 4 bases respectively, with 7 bases between them. In DNA form, the CDR3 reads TGTGCCAGCAGTTTAGACGGACTCTATGGCTACACCTTC. It translates to CASSLDGLYGYTF.

The V and J genes are TRBV20-1 and TRBJ2-6; 7 bases map to TRBD2. Germline V gene sequence: CDR1 DFQATT, CDR2 SNEGSKA (reference sequence). This CDR3 has 15 residues. V lost 7 bases to trimming and J lost 0 bases; unmatched junction nucleotides: 6. Here the CDR3 reads CSVNSGGSGANVLTF. The DNA for the CDR3 is TGCAGTGTTAACTCGGGGGGCTCTGGGGCCAACGTCCTGACTTTC.

The chain has TRBV3-1 and TRBJ2-2; the D is unclear. The V end lost 4 bases, the J end lost 5 bases, and 11 bases lay between the germline ends. Germline-derived CDR1 and CDR2 are LGHDT and YNNKEL (reference sequence). The CDR3 covers 14 residues. Here the CDR3 reads CASSPATVTGELFF. The CDR3 DNA is TGTGCCAGCAGCCCGGCGACCGTGACCGGGGAGCTGTTTTTT.

The chain combines TRBV7-2 with TRBJ1-1, with 8 bases that match TRBD1. This CDR3 has 14 amino acids. Germline V CDR1 and CDR2: SGHTA, FQGNSA. The J segment lost 4 bases and the V segment lost 5 bases, leaving 6 bases of the junction unmatched. The CDR3 sequence: CASSAITGGTEAFF. DNA of the CDR3: TGTGCCAGCAGCGCGATAACAGGGGGCACTGAAGCTTTCTTT.

The chain has TRBV5-1 and TRBJ1-5; maybe TRBD1 (6 bases). Germline-derived CDR1 and CDR2 are SGHRS and YFSETQ. The CDR3 has 15 residues. Trimming stripped 1 base from V and 7 bases from J, with 15 bases between. CDR3 loop: CASSLSPGEVQPQHF. DNA of the CDR3: TGCGCCAGCAGCTTGTCTCCAGGGGAGGTACAGCCCCAGCATTTT.

V usage is TRBV11-2 and J usage is TRBJ2-1, with 7 nucleotides matching TRBD2. Germline V lookup: CDR1 SGHAT, CDR2 FQNNGV. V shed 2 bases and J 6 bases; nucleotides not matched to a gene: 4. There are 14 residues in the CDR3. The CDR3 here is CASSLQRTSNEQFF. The DNA for the CDR3 is TGTGCCAGCAGCTTACAGCGGACTAGCAATGAGCAGTTCTTC.

This clonotype has a count of ten or more. This chain links TRBV12-3 or TRBV12-4 with TRBJ1-5; no clear D gene. V lost 6 bases to trimming and J lost 8 bases, with 11 bases between them. The CDR3 loop spans 12 amino acids. CDR3 coding DNA: TGTGCCAGCAGACGCGGGTTGGAGCCCCAGCATTTT. Translation gives CASRRGLEPQHF.

This clonotype has more than one count but fewer than ten. The chain links TRBV6-1 to TRBJ1-6; D not certain. Trimming took off 6 bases at V and 7 bases at J, with 13 bases between the two ends. The CDR3 sequence is 14 residues long. Germline V gene sequence: CDR1 MNHNS, CDR2 SASEGT. The CDR3 region is CASRETQINSPLHF. CDR3 DNA sequence: TGTGCCAGCAGGGAAACCCAAATAAATTCACCCCTCCACTTT.

The chain carries TRBV7-9 and TRBJ2-2; a possible D gene is TRBD1 (6 bases). Germline V gene lookup returns CDR1 SEHNR and CDR2 FQNEAQ (reference sequence). V lost 11 bases and J lost 1, with 14 bases in between. This CDR3 comprises 14 residues. The CDR3 DNA reads as TGTGCCTACCCAGGGGTCGGGAACACCGGGGAGCTGTTTTTT. The encoded protein is CAYPGVGNTGELFF.

In this sample, this clonotype turned up a few times. V and J are TRBV29-1 and TRBJ1-5, with TRBD1 matching 8 bases. The trim removed 6 bases at V and 8 bases at J, leaving 9 bases unmatched. This CDR3 region has 13 residues. Germline lookup yields CDR1 SQVTM and CDR2 ANQGSEA. CDR3 protein: CSVMTGASEPQHF. Written as DNA, the CDR3 is TGCAGCGTCATGACAGGGGCTTCGGAGCCCCAGCATTTT.

The J gene is TRBJ2-7, the V gene TRBV20-1, with D perhaps matching TRBD1 (6 bases). Trimming stripped 0 bases from V and 8 bases from J, with 14 bases between. CDR1 is DFQATT, CDR2 SNEGSKA, per germline (reference sequence). The CDR3 sequence is 13 residues long. Here the CDR3 reads CSAREPSGTKQYV. The CDR3 DNA follows: TGCAGTGCTAGAGAGCCCTCCGGGACAAAGCAGTACGTC.

This clonotype was counted ten times or more. The V call is TRBV5-1, the J call TRBJ2-2; D possibly corresponds to TRBD1 (6 bases). The V end was cut by 3 bases, the J end by 1 base, with 7 bases between. Germline assignment: CDR1 SGHRS and CDR2 YFSETQ. The CDR3 sequence is 14 residues long. CDR3 nucleotide sequence: TGCGCCAGCAGCTCGGGACAGAACACCGGGGAGCTGTTTTTT. Translated: CASSSGQNTGELFF. The entire variable domain, with the rest obtained from reference TRBV5-1 and TRBJ2-2, is as follows: KAGVTQTPRYLIKTRGQQVTLSCSPISGHRSVSWYQQTPGQGLQFLFEYFSETQRNKGNFPGRFSGRQFSNSRSEMNVSTLELGDSALYLCASSSGQNTGELFFGEGSRLTVL.

This clonotype has at least ten counts. The rearrangement links TRBV5-1 to TRBJ1-6; 9 bases are a match to TRBD1. The CDR3 is 15 amino acids. Germline values: CDR1 SGHRS, CDR2 YFSETQ. J gave up 8 bases and V 0 bases, and 3 bases lay outside the gene matches. CDR3 protein: CASSLDRGRDSPLHF. CDR3 nucleotide sequence: TGCGCCAGCAGCTTGGACAGGGGGCGTGATTCACCCCTCCACTTT.

The chain joins TRBV29-1 to TRBJ2-5; D gene uncertain. The CDR3 totals 15 residues. V was shortened by 3 bases and J by 2 bases, with 16 bases between the two germline ends. Per the germline V gene, CDR1 is SQVTM and CDR2 is ANQGSEA. The CDR3 sequence is CSVDEVKGPQETQYF. The DNA of the CDR3 is TGCAGCGTTGATGAGGTGAAGGGCCCACAAGAGACCCAGTACTTC.

This clonotype was seen more than once but under ten times. The junction departs from the called germline gene at one end, perhaps through a read error. The gene calls are TRBV3-1 and TRBJ2-1; 9 bases map to TRBD2. Germline V gene sequence: CDR1 LGHDT, CDR2 YNNKEL (reference sequence). There are 13 residues in the CDR3. CDR3 sequence: CASSQESRREGAF. CDR3 DNA: TGTGCCAGCAGCCAAGAATCTCGGCGGGAGGGGGCCTTC.

This clonotype was observed a handful of times. The rearrangement uses TRBV20-1 and TRBJ2-7; 9 nucleotides agree with TRBD1. The CDR3 length is 17 residues. Looked up from germline, CDR1 is DFQATT and CDR2 is SNEGSKA (reference sequence). The V gene end was trimmed by 1 base and the J gene end by 3 bases; junction bases not matched to a gene: 13. The DNA of the CDR3 is TGCAGTGCTAGAGCACAGGGGGCGTCTCGATCGATCTACGAGCAGTACGTC. Translating gives CSARAQGASRSIYEQYV.

This clonotype was found many times. V and J are TRBV9 and TRBJ1-5; D remains ambiguous. Germline V gene data show CDR1 as SGDLS and CDR2 as YYNGEE. CDR3 size: 14 residues. V lost 0 bases to trimming and J lost 4 bases, with 8 bases between them. CDR3 coding DNA: TGTGCCAGCAGCGTAGGCGTCACGAATCAGCCCCAGCATTTT. Residues: CASSVGVTNQPQHF.

This clonotype has only a few counts. The rearrangement joins TRBV13 to TRBJ2-2; 14 nucleotides match TRBD2. CDR3 size: 17 residues. The germline gives CDR1 PRHDT, CDR2 FYEKMQ (reference sequence). Losses at the gene ends were 5 bases for V and 4 bases for J; bases not matched to a gene: 6. In nucleotides, the CDR3 is TGTGCCAGCAGCACCGGACTAGCGGGAGGACTCACCGGGGAGCTGTTTTTT. Translation gives CASSTGLAGGLTGELFF.